One sample yielded the 13 T cell receptor beta chains listed below, sequenced in a study of T cell changes during pregnancy in multiple sclerosis. Profiling relied on immunoSEQ multiplex PCR, and the TCRdb table lists in-frame clones only, not all of them. The table lists approximately 70,000 clones, 80% to 95% of them singletons. The sequencing used peripheral blood, collected in the second trimester of pregnancy. These receptors all come from a female donor with multiple sclerosis, enrolled in a pregnancy study.

The chain employs TRBV28 and TRBJ2-2; D gene unclear. The germline CDR1 and CDR2 sequences are MDHEN and SYDVKM. Between the trimmed V and J ends, which lost 11 bases and 1 base, there was a span of 5 bases. This CDR3 contains 11 residues. The CDR3 is CAAGNTGELFF. The CDR3 DNA reads as TGTGCCGCAGGGAACACCGGGGAGCTGTTTTTT. Based on the CDR3 plus reference TRBV28 and TRBJ2-2, the full variable domain is DVKVTQSSRYLVKRTGEKVFLECVQDMDHENMFWYRQDPGLGLRLIYFSYDVKMKEKGDIPEGYSVSREKKERFSLILESASTNQTSMYLCAAGNTGELFFGEGSRLTVL.

Worth noting for this clone: Other DNA sequences in the sample encode the same CDR3. V and J are TRBV27 and TRBJ2-1, with 12 positions matching TRBD2. CDR1 and CDR2 (germline): MNHEY, SMNVEV (reference sequence). J was trimmed by 1 base and V by 0 bases; bases with no gene match: 1. The CDR3 is 17 amino acids. The CDR3 is CASSLSGLAGSYNEQFF. CDR3 DNA sequence: TGTGCCAGCAGTTTATCTGGACTAGCGGGATCCTACAATGAGCAGTTCTTC.

The chain couples TRBV7-2 to TRBJ2-7; possible D gene TRBD2, 5 bases. Germline CDR1 and CDR2: SGHTA and FQGNSA. CDR3 length: 15 amino acids. Trimming shortened V by 5 bases and J by 1 base, and 15 bases separated the two germline ends. The CDR3 loop is CASSPDLAGSYEQYF. The CDR3 DNA is TGTGCCAGCAGCCCGGACTTAGCTGGATCCTACGAGCAGTACTTC.

The chain couples TRBV7-9 to TRBJ1-4; 9 nucleotides agree with TRBD1. This CDR3 region has 16 residues. CDR1 is SEHNR and CDR2 is FQNEAQ in the germline V gene (reference sequence). V trimming: 3 bases; J trimming: 7 bases; junction bases outside the gene matches: 9. The CDR3 DNA sequence: TGTGCCAGCAGCTTCGGACAGGGGACAGGTGGTGAAAAACTGTTTTTT. It encodes CASSFGQGTGGEKLFF.

The gene calls are TRBV30 and TRBJ1-1, with TRBD1 as a possible D gene (5 bases). This CDR3 comprises 14 residues. CDR1 and CDR2 (germline): GTSNPN, SVGIG (reference sequence). V was cut by 2 bases and J by 1 base, with 11 bases left in between. The CDR3 region is CAWSPGGENTEAFF. The CDR3 nucleotides read TGTGCCTGGAGTCCGGGAGGGGAGAACACTGAAGCTTTCTTT.

This clone was observed once. The gene calls are TRBV30 and TRBJ1-5; tentatively, D is TRBD1 (5 bases). The germline gives CDR1 GTSNPN, CDR2 SVGIG (reference sequence). The CDR3 totals 16 residues. V was clipped by 0 bases and J by 2 bases, with 14 bases between them. CDR3 coding DNA: TGTGCCTGGAGTGTACCCGGGGGATCCGGCAATCAGCCCCAGCATTTT. This codes for CAWSVPGGSGNQPQHF.

The chain employs TRBV6-5 and TRBJ1-4; possible D gene TRBD1, 6 bases. Germline lookup yields CDR1 MNHEY and CDR2 SVGAGI. The CDR3 consists of 16 residues. The V and J ends lost 1 base and 2 bases respectively, with 11 bases between them. CDR3 residues: CASSYLVGATNEKLFF. The CDR3 nucleotides read TGTGCCAGCAGTTACTTGGTGGGGGCCACTAATGAAAAACTGTTTTTT.

The rearrangement joins TRBV12-5 to TRBJ1-5, with 10 bases fitting TRBD1. The CDR3 totals 16 residues. From germline, CDR1 is LGHNT and CDR2 FRNRAP. J gave up 5 bases and V 5 bases, and 9 bases lay outside the gene matches. The CDR3 DNA follows: TGTGCTAGTGGTCCACGAACCGGGACAGGGGATCAGCCCCAGCATTTT. Translated: CASGPRTGTGDQPQHF.

J is TRBJ1-2 and V is TRBV11-2, with 10 bases lining up with TRBD1. J was trimmed by 4 bases and V by 3 bases; bases with no gene match: 8. The CDR3 totals 16 residues. Germline V gene sequence: CDR1 SGHAT, CDR2 FQNNGV. The CDR3 reads CASSLGTGVTSYGYTF. DNA for the CDR3: TGTGCCAGCAGCTTGGGGACAGGGGTCACATCCTATGGCTACACCTTC.

The J gene is TRBJ2-1, the V gene TRBV6-4, with 9 bases lining up with TRBD1. Germline CDR1 MRHNA, CDR2 SNTAGT. The CDR3 is made up of 15 amino acids. V was pared by 6 bases and J by 11 bases, with 14 bases of the junction left unmatched. CDR3 coding DNA: TGTGCCAGCAGCACCAGACAGGGGGAATTTGTGAAGCAGTTCTTC. Protein product: CASSTRQGEFVKQFF.

The V and J genes are TRBV7-2 and TRBJ2-7; D is unresolved. Germline CDR1 SGHTA, CDR2 FQGNSA. Trimming pared 4 bases from V and 4 bases from J, leaving 11 bases between. The CDR3 contains 13 residues. The CDR3 here is CASSSESQYEQYF. CDR3 nucleotide sequence: TGTGCCAGCAGCTCTGAGTCACAGTACGAGCAGTACTTC.

In this sample, this clone turned up a few times. This chain joins TRBV4-2 and TRBJ1-6; no firm D call. The V gene lost 3 bases and the J gene lost 2 bases, with 11 bases spanning the gap. In germline, CDR1 is LGHNA, CDR2 YNFKEQ. This CDR3 comprises 16 residues. CDR3 residues: CASSHRGPAYNSPLHF. The CDR3 DNA reads as TGTGCCAGCAGCCATCGAGGGCCGGCCTATAATTCACCCCTCCACTTT.

The chain recombines TRBV29-1 with TRBJ2-1; no clear D gene. The germline V gene encodes CDR1 SQVTM and CDR2 ANQGSEA. V shed 5 bases and J shed 8 bases, with 10 bases lying between them. The CDR3 is 11 residues long. The CDR3 bases are TGCAGCGTTCCCCTCTTATATGAGCAGTTCTTC. As protein: CSVPLLYEQFF.